Following are 31 T cell receptor beta chains from one sample sequenced in a study of T cells in Graves' hyperthyroidism and ophthalmopathy. It was RNA transcripts that yielded the amplified TCR beta CDR3 regions. Using the HTBI primer set, a first-round RT-PCR was run on the TCR CDR3. TCRdb re-called the multiplex PCR reads with MiXCR, one entry per CDR3 protein. The sample lists some 340,000 distinct CDR3 sequences, roughly 13% seen once, with roughly 35% in the top ten. Sequencing was carried out using blood. These receptors came from a woman aged 35 to 49 with Graves' ophthalmopathy.

This clonotype was seen at least ten times. This chain joins TRBV12-3 or TRBV12-4 and TRBJ1-5; TRBD1 matches at 7 bases. With 6 bases clipped from V and 6 bases from J, the junction kept 8 bases outside the gene matches. This CDR3 has 14 residues. As DNA, the CDR3 is TGTGCCAGCAGGCAGGGACAGTGGGGTCAGCCCCAGCATTTT. Translating gives CASRQGQWGQPQHF.

The CDR3 region is CASSRALLAGQAGSQYF. CDR3 nucleotide sequence: TGTGCCAGCAGTCGTGCCCTCCTAGCGGGACAAGCGGGTTCTCAGTACTTC. The gene calls are TRBV6-1 and TRBJ2-5; 9 bases are a match to TRBD2. The CDR3 covers 17 residues. Germline assignment: CDR1 MNHNS and CDR2 SASEGT. J was trimmed by 11 bases and V by 5 bases; bases with no gene match: 21.

This clonotype was counted at least ten times. V and J are TRBV5-6 and TRBJ1-1, with a possible D match to TRBD1 (5 bases). The V gene lost 4 bases and the J gene lost 3 bases, with 13 bases spanning the gap. CDR1 is SGHDT, CDR2 YYEEEE, per germline. CDR3 size: 14 residues. DNA of the CDR3: TGTGCCAGCAGCCCGACGGGGCCGTACACTGAAGCTTTCTTT. As protein: CASSPTGPYTEAFF. The full variable domain, with the rest looked up from reference TRBV5-6 and TRBJ1-1, is DAGVTQSPTHLIKTRGQQVTLRCSPKSGHDTVSWYQQALGQGPQFIFQYYEEEERQRGNFPDRFSGHQFPNYSSELNVNALLLGDSALYLCASSPTGPYTEAFFGQGTRLTVV.

This clonotype came up many times. The J gene is TRBJ1-5, the V gene TRBV6-6, with a possible D match to TRBD1 (6 bases). Germline-derived CDR1 and CDR2 are MNHNY and SVGAGI (reference sequence). There are 14 residues in the CDR3. Trimming pared 2 bases from V and 3 bases from J, leaving 8 bases between. The CDR3 here is CASSYRGYNQPQHF. The CDR3, as DNA: TGTGCCAGCAGTTACAGGGGGTACAATCAGCCCCAGCATTTT.

Many counts were recorded for this clonotype. CDR3 protein: CSSSSGTLNTEAFF. The CDR3 DNA is TGCAGCTCGTCATCCGGGACACTGAACACTGAAGCTTTCTTT. V is TRBV29-1 and J is TRBJ1-1, with D possibly being TRBD1 (6 bases). This CDR3 has 14 residues. Germline V lookup: CDR1 SQVTM, CDR2 ANQGSEA. V was cut by 8 bases and J by 0 bases, with 16 bases left in between.

This clonotype was detected only a few times. A much larger clone lies one base from this, so it may be a read error. The conserved phenylalanine or tryptophan is not found at the CDR3 terminus, so this likely reflects a read error. The chain combines TRBV7-2 with TRBJ1-1; tentative D call: TRBD1 (5 bases). CDR3 length: 13 amino acids. V lost 5 bases and J 7 bases, leaving 14 bases between the germline ends. Germline lookup yields CDR1 SGHTA and CDR2 FQGNSA. The DNA of the CDR3 is TGTGCCAGCAGCCTCAACGGGGGGTATGAAGCTTTCCTT. Translated: CASSLNGGYEAFL.

This clonotype was recorded at least ten times. The rearrangement uses TRBV10-1 and TRBJ1-2; tentatively, D is TRBD1 (5 bases). CDR3 length: 14 residues. Germline CDR1 and CDR2: WNHNN and SYGVQD (reference sequence). Trimming left V 0 bases short and J 8 bases short, with 13 bases between. DNA of the CDR3: TGCGCCAGCAGTGAGTCTCGGCAGGGAGGCGGCTACACCTTC. Amino acid sequence: CASSESRQGGGYTF.

Many counts were recorded for this clonotype. Mismatch with germline at one junction end may stem from a read error. The chain has TRBV7-7 and TRBJ2-1; D may be TRBD2 (5 bases). Germline lookup yields CDR1 SSHAT and CDR2 FNYEAQ (reference sequence). The CDR3 extends over 15 amino acids. The CDR3 DNA reads TGTGCTAGCAGCTACGGACTCGACTCCTACAATGAGCAGTTCTTC. It is translated as CASSYGLDSYNEQFF.

This chain joins TRBV5-8 and TRBJ1-4, with a tentative D call TRBD1 (6 bases). This CDR3 contains 15 residues. From germline, CDR1 is SGHTS and CDR2 YDEGEE. V gave up 5 bases and J gave up 5 bases, with 16 bases separating them. The CDR3 protein is CASRVTGMENEKLFF. CDR3 in DNA: TGTGCCAGCAGAGTTACAGGGATGGAAAATGAAAAACTGTTTTTT.

This clonotype was observed at least ten times. The chain carries TRBV6-1 and TRBJ1-2; 10 nucleotides agree with TRBD1. After removal of 3 bases from V and 5 bases from J, the junction contained 6 bases not matched to a gene. The CDR3 sequence is 15 residues long. Germline CDR1 MNHNS, CDR2 SASEGT. CDR3 in DNA: TGTGCCAGCAGTGACCGGACAGGGGGTTTGTATGGCTACACCTTC. It codes for CASSDRTGGLYGYTF.

There are many counts of this clonotype. This rearrangement joins TRBV7-2 to TRBJ1-5; possibly TRBD1 for D (5 bases). The CDR3 runs 15 residues. The V and J ends lost 1 base and 9 bases respectively, with 16 bases between them. CDR1 and CDR2 (germline): SGHTA, FQGNSA. CDR3 sequence (DNA): TGTGCCAGCAGCTTAGTGCCAGGGCCGTTTCGGCCCCAGCATTTT. It is translated as CASSLVPGPFRPQHF. The full variable domain, rest sourced from reference TRBV7-2 and TRBJ1-5, is GAGVSQSPSNKVTEKGKDVELRCDPISGHTALYWYRQSLGQGLEFLIYFQGNSAPDKSGLPSDRFSAERTGGSVSTLTIQRTQQEDSAVYLCASSLVPGPFRPQHFGDGTRLSIL.

This clonotype was counted many times. The chain employs TRBV6-1 and TRBJ2-2; 11 nucleotides match TRBD2. The CDR3 is 15 residues long. Germline V lookup: CDR1 MNHNS, CDR2 SASEGT. Trimming cost V 2 bases and J 6 bases; bases outside gene matches: 2. This chain's CDR3 is CASSELAGGPGELFF. The CDR3 region has the DNA TGTGCCAGCAGTGAATTAGCGGGGGGGCCCGGGGAGCTGTTTTTT.

This clonotype appeared a few times. The rearrangement links TRBV9 to TRBJ2-3; D is possibly TRBD2 (6 bases). V lost 0 bases and J lost 2, with 7 bases in between. The length of the CDR3 is 14 residues. CDR1 is SGDLS, CDR2 YYNGEE, per germline. The CDR3 is CASSVVDYTDTQYF. DNA for the CDR3: TGTGCCAGCAGCGTAGTGGACTACACAGATACGCAGTATTTT.

The chain has TRBV6-1 and TRBJ2-3, with 8 bases matching TRBD1. Germline V gives CDR1 MNHNS, CDR2 SASEGT. The CDR3 is made up of 15 amino acids. Trimming at V came to 7 bases and at J to 1 base, leaving 7 bases not matched to a gene. CDR3 region: CASTPGGPRTDTQYF. In nucleotides, the CDR3 is TGTGCCAGCACTCCAGGGGGCCCTCGCACAGATACGCAGTATTTT.

This clonotype was observed many times. The V gene is TRBV27, the J gene TRBJ2-7; maybe TRBD2 (5 bases). The CDR3 totals 12 residues. The ends were cut back, 6 bases at V and 3 bases at J, with 9 bases in the middle. Germline CDR1 MNHEY, CDR2 SMNVEV (reference sequence). This CDR3 reads CASSAGGYEQYF. The CDR3, as DNA: TGTGCCAGCAGCGCGGGCGGCTACGAGCAGTACTTC.

This clonotype was found many times. The J gene is TRBJ1-5, the V gene TRBV19; TRBD1 might be the D (6 bases). The germline V gene encodes CDR1 LNHDA and CDR2 SQIVND (reference sequence). The CDR3 extends over 14 amino acids. V lost 7 bases and J lost 0, with 10 bases in between. CDR3 bases: TGTGCCAGTAAGCAGGGGTATAGCAATCAGCCCCAGCATTTT. Amino acids: CASKQGYSNQPQHF.

In DNA form, the CDR3 reads TGTGCCAGCAGCTTTCTCATAGGGGGGACCTCCTATAATTCACCCCTCCACTTT. Protein: CASSFLIGGTSYNSPLHF. V usage is TRBV11-2 and J usage is TRBJ1-6, with D possibly TRBD1 on 6 matching bases. Per the germline V gene, CDR1 is SGHAT and CDR2 is FQNNGV. V lost 3 bases and J 0 bases, leaving 15 bases between the germline ends. This CDR3 is built from 18 residues. Together with reference TRBV11-2 and TRBJ1-6, the CDR3 gives the full variable domain: EAGVAQSPRYKIIEKRQSVAFWCNPISGHATLYWYQQILGQGPKLLIQFQNNGVVDDSQLPKDRFSAERLKGVDSTLKIQPAKLEDSAVYLCASSFLIGGTSYNSPLHFGNGTRLTVT.

The rearrangement links TRBV3-1 to TRBJ2-7; D could derive from TRBD1 or TRBD2 (5 bases each). The CDR3 loop spans 15 amino acids. V lost 0 bases and J 4 bases, leaving 13 bases between the germline ends. CDR1 LGHDT and CDR2 YNNKEL come from the germline V gene (reference sequence). The DNA of the CDR3 is TGTGCCAGCAGCCAAGACGTATGGGGGTGGTACGAGCAGTACTTC. Translation: CASSQDVWGWYEQYF.

On this clonotype: This may be a read error, as it is one base from a much larger clone. CDR3 sequence: CAGSFRTHSGANVLTF. As DNA, the CDR3 is TGTGCCGGCAGCTTCCGAACTCACTCTGGGGCCAACGTCCTGACTTTC. V usage is TRBV7-9 and J usage is TRBJ2-6; no reliable D call. CDR3 length equals 16 residues. Germline V gives CDR1 SEHNR, CDR2 FQNEAQ (reference sequence).

With regard to this clonotype: A junction boundary mismatches the germline segment, possibly from a read error. The genes are TRBV5-1 and TRBJ2-2; D is possibly TRBD1 (5 bases). CDR1 is SGHRS, CDR2 YFSETQ, per germline. This CDR3 region has 18 residues. The CDR3 nucleotides are TGCGTCAGCAGCTTGGTTCAACATGGGGCGGCGAACACCGGGGAGCTGTTTTTT. Translating gives CVSSLVQHGAANTGELFF.

This clonotype was seen at least ten times. J is TRBJ2-7 and V is TRBV27; D may be TRBD1 or TRBD2 (5 bases each). The CDR3 length is 16 residues. Germline assignment: CDR1 MNHEY and CDR2 SMNVEV (reference sequence). Trimming shortened V by 0 bases and J by 2 bases, and 14 bases separated the two germline ends. CDR3 amino acids: CASSLSPLGETYEQYF. CDR3 bases: TGTGCCAGCAGTTTATCGCCCTTGGGGGAGACCTACGAGCAGTACTTC.

This clonotype was detected many times. The chain combines TRBV6-1 with TRBJ1-5, with D uncertain. The germline V gene has CDR1 MNHNS and CDR2 SASEGT. The V gene lost 3 bases and the J gene lost 0 bases, with 12 bases spanning the gap. The CDR3 is made up of 16 amino acids. CDR3 DNA: TGTGCCAGCAGTGATTGGGCTGGGGTTAGCAATCAGCCCCAGCATTTT. Translation gives CASSDWAGVSNQPQHF.

This clonotype has at least ten counts. V is TRBV29-1 and J is TRBJ2-7; 10 bases map to TRBD1. With 4 bases clipped from V and 2 bases from J, the junction kept 5 bases outside the gene matches. Germline assignment: CDR1 SQVTM and CDR2 ANQGSEA. CDR3 length: 14 residues. The CDR3 nucleotides are TGCAGCGTTGTTGGGACAGGGGTCCCCTACGAGCAGTACTTC. As protein: CSVVGTGVPYEQYF.

This clonotype was observed a handful of times. This sequence joins TRBV20-1 and TRBJ2-5; TRBD2 agrees at 9 bases. The germline V gene has CDR1 DFQATT and CDR2 SNEGSKA (reference sequence). V was pared by 0 bases and J by 2 bases, with 13 bases of the junction left unmatched. CDR3 length: 18 residues. CDR3 residues: CSARENPPGLASQETQYF. The CDR3 region has the DNA TGCAGTGCTAGAGAAAACCCACCGGGACTAGCTTCTCAAGAGACCCAGTACTTC.

As DNA, the CDR3 is TGTGCCACCTTGGGGTCGACTGGGAGGACGCAGTATTTT. Its protein product is CATLGSTGRTQYF. The V call is TRBV27, the J call TRBJ2-3; TRBD2 is a possible D gene (6 bases). Germline loops: CDR1 MNHEY, CDR2 SMNVEV (reference sequence). This CDR3 region has 13 residues. V gave up 10 bases and J gave up 9 bases, with 20 bases separating them.

On this clonotype itself: With a much larger clone just one base away, this may be a read error. The CDR3 ends on some other residue instead of the conserved phenylalanine or tryptophan, so this is likely a read error. This chain's CDR3 is CATSEAYRDRGYGYTL. The CDR3, as DNA: TGTGCCACCAGCGAAGCTTACCGGGACAGGGGGTATGGCTACACCCTC. This chain joins TRBV15 and TRBJ1-2; TRBD1 aligns across 11 bases. Germline CDR1 reads LNHNV; CDR2 reads YYDKDF (reference sequence). The CDR3 runs to 16 residues. V shed 5 bases, J shed 5 bases, and the junction held 10 bases outside the gene matches.

The table lists this clonotype with a few counts. The V gene is TRBV20-1, the J gene TRBJ2-1; 9 bases line up with TRBD1. This CDR3 is built from 12 residues. V lost 1 base to trimming and J lost 14 bases; unmatched junction nucleotides: 6. Germline loops: CDR1 DFQATT, CDR2 SNEGSKA (reference sequence). The CDR3 DNA reads as TGCAGTGCTAGAGTCGACAGGGGGGACGAGTTCTTC. As protein: CSARVDRGDEFF.

At least ten counts were recorded for this clonotype. The chain joins TRBV5-1 to TRBJ2-7; maybe TRBD1 (5 bases). Trimming left V 4 bases short and J 2 bases short, with 16 bases between. Germline CDR1 SGHRS, CDR2 YFSETQ. CDR3 length: 15 residues. The CDR3 region has the DNA TGCGCCAGCAGCCCATCAGGGCTCTCCCCCTACGAGCAGTACTTC. It yields the protein CASSPSGLSPYEQYF.

This clonotype showed up just a few times. A read error may be the cause here, since a much bigger clone is one base away. The V call is TRBV7-9, the J call TRBJ2-3, with TRBD1 identical over 9 bases. The V gene's germline CDR1 is SEHNR and CDR2 FQNEAQ (reference sequence). CDR3 size: 15 residues. The J segment lost 0 bases and the V segment lost 3 bases, leaving 1 base of the junction unmatched. The CDR3 DNA reads as TGTGCCAGCAGCTTCGGGACAGGGAGCACAGATACGCAGTATTTT. Its translation: CASSFGTGSTDTQYF.

V and J are TRBV19 and TRBJ1-3; D not certain. The CDR3 consists of 14 residues. The V gene lost 6 bases and the J gene lost 0 bases, with 9 bases spanning the gap. Germline loops: CDR1 LNHDA, CDR2 SQIVND (reference sequence). The CDR3 region has the DNA TGTGCCAGTAGGGACCCTTACTCTGGAAACACCATATATTTT. Translated: CASRDPYSGNTIYF.

As for this clonotype: It may be a read error: a sequence one base away is much more abundant. This chain uses TRBV6-1 with TRBJ1-4, with D possibly matching TRBD1 (5 bases). CDR3 length: 15 amino acids. CDR1 and CDR2 from the germline V gene are MNHNS and SASEGT. In DNA form, the CDR3 reads TGTGCCAGCAGGCGGACGACAGCGGTTAATGAAGAACTGTTTTTT. Translating gives CASRRTTAVNEELFF.